The entry below describes one T cell receptor (beta chain). This receptor's antigen is unknown. No base-level quality is on record; no much larger clone is a single base apart. Trimming takes 6 bases off V and 7 bases off J; junction bases not matched to a gene: 9. The CDR3 covers 14 residues, taking in both the cysteine and the phenylalanine. Here the CDR3 DNA is all that survives: 42 bases in frame from base 1. CDR1 and CDR2 (MDHEN, SYDVKM) derive from the germline V gene. This sample was taken from a study of blood T cell repertoires in COVID-19 (dated by TCRdb to 2018 to 2021). Broadly, across the study: Collaborator samples came from the United States, Italy and Spain and covered acute and convalescent phases of COVID-19. The prospective study material was composed of cDNA or gDNA derived from T cells, B-cell-depleted T cells, or PBMCs. Deeply sampled blood TCRbeta repertoires from subjects exposed to, actively infected with, or recovered from COVID-19 were included in the dataset. The repertoires were made available in a free public database intended to serve as a resource for research on the immune response to SARS-CoV-2. Samples were obtained from the ongoing ImmuneRACE study (first 160 participants) and from over 1,000 subjects provided by 6 global collaborators. A de-identified subject ID, COVID-19 status, age in years and sex were almost always included in the sample metadata. Where HLA class I and class II types were available, the types were taken from metadata supplied by the sample provider, not from assay-based typing. Paper-wide results and their limitations: The amount of clinical and demographic metadata varied by source and participant and was provided uncurated.

TCRbeta CDR3 regions were amplified from genomic DNA by means of the immunoSEQ Assay, a bias-controlled multiplex PCR. The authors' analysis ran thus. Within the assay, amplification of reference gene primers was used to estimate how many nucleated cells each sample contained. Sequence reads were collapsed and filtered to measure the absolute abundance of every unique TCRbeta CDR3 rearrangement. For each sample, productive Simpson clonality was calculated as the square root of Simpson's diversity index over productive rearrangements. TCRdb re-hosts the immuneACCESS table, in-frame sequences only. Its copies lack some clones; in the studies checked, an unresolved V gene accounts for under half of them, and the cause for the rest is not known. The V and J calls and clone size are taken from that table; D and trimming were inferred from the DNA. The sample yields under 250,000 clones; roughly 86% were counted once. 1.5% to 2% of the sample belongs to the ten largest clones.

A second Seattle source provided samples from volunteer blood donors who had recovered from COVID-19. Each collaborating institution followed its own protocols to collect whole blood in K2EDTA tubes. For TCRbeta analysis, collaborators shipped samples in one of three forms: frozen whole blood, isolated PBMCs, or DNA extracted from either of those sample types. The receptor comes from a woman aged 55-70 years who had recovered from COVID-19. Sequencing input: peripheral blood. The receptor chain draws on TRBV28 and TRBJ1-5, and TRBD1 matches 7 of the central bases. The sequence in DNA is TGTGCCAGCAGGGAGACAGGGTACAACCAGCCCCAGCATTTT. Its protein is CASRETGYNQPQHF.